The 13 T cell receptor beta chains below come from one sample, sequenced in a study of control samples from healthy donors and cancer patients (dated by TCRdb to 2018 to 2020). The receptor library was made with the immunoSEQ multiplex PCR assay. TCRdb retrieved this table from immuneACCESS and kept in-frame rearrangements only. Not all clones are present; in checked studies, unresolved V genes account for under half, and no reason is known for the remainder. The sample yields about 170,000 clones; around 88% were counted once. Around 5.1% of the sample goes to the ten largest clones. What was sequenced was blood. The source of these receptors is a woman aged 25 to 39 in good health.

V gene TRBV19 combines with J gene TRBJ2-1; possible D gene TRBD2, 6 bases. This CDR3 comprises 16 residues. The V gene's germline CDR1 is LNHDA and CDR2 SQIVND (reference sequence). V was cut by 7 bases and J by 5 bases, with 21 bases left in between. CDR3 coding DNA: TGTGCCAGTACGAAACGAAAAGGGACTGGCAACAATGAGCAGTTCTTC. This codes for CASTKRKGTGNNEQFF.

This sequence joins TRBV9 and TRBJ2-1; 7 nucleotides line up with TRBD2. Germline V gene sequence: CDR1 SGDLS, CDR2 YYNGEE. The CDR3 loop spans 16 amino acids. Trimming took 0 bases from V and 2 from J; bases not matched to a gene: 5. The CDR3 region has the DNA TGTGCCAGCAGCGTAGGGGGAGGGACTACCTACAATGAGCAGTTCTTC. This codes for CASSVGGGTTYNEQFF.

The chain employs TRBV18 and TRBJ2-7; 8 bases match TRBD1. The CDR3 consists of 15 residues. Germline V CDR1 and CDR2: KGHSH, LQKENI. Germline trimming cut 0 bases from V and 4 bases from J; bases unmatched to any gene: 5. As DNA, the CDR3 is TGTGCCAGCTCACCACCGGGGACAGGCCCTTACGAGCAGTACTTC. Its protein product is CASSPPGTGPYEQYF.

This chain connects TRBV19 to TRBJ2-7; D unresolved. Germline loops: CDR1 LNHDA, CDR2 SQIVND (reference sequence). V was clipped by 1 base and J by 2 bases, with 12 bases between them. The CDR3 contains 15 residues. The CDR3 DNA is TGTGCCAGTAGTATAGGACATGCCGGCGCCTACGAGCAGTACGTC. This codes for CASSIGHAGAYEQYV.

A note on this clone: Other DNA variants within this sample encode the same CDR3. The gene calls are TRBV19 and TRBJ2-1; a possible D gene is TRBD2 (5 bases). CDR1 LNHDA and CDR2 SQIVND come from the germline V gene (reference sequence). The length of the CDR3 is 11 residues. V shed 1 base and J shed 10 bases, with 5 bases lying between them. CDR3 amino acids: CASSIGGEQFF. DNA of the CDR3: TGTGCCAGTAGTATAGGCGGGGAGCAGTTCTTC.

The chain has TRBV5-1 and TRBJ2-7; TRBD2 aligns across 8 bases. The trim removed 1 base at V and 3 bases at J, leaving 6 bases unmatched. Germline assignment: CDR1 SGHRS and CDR2 YFSETQ. The CDR3 contains 15 residues. The chain's CDR3 is CASSLYSGTSYEQYF. The CDR3 DNA follows: TGCGCCAGCAGCTTGTATTCCGGGACTAGCTACGAGCAGTACTTC.

This chain connects TRBV7-9 to TRBJ2-7; 9 bases match TRBD1. CDR1 is SEHNR and CDR2 is FQNEAQ in the germline V gene (reference sequence). The CDR3 runs to 15 residues. V gave up 5 bases and J gave up 5 bases; unmatched junction bases: 10. The CDR3 DNA is TGTGCCAGCAGCACCCCCGGGACAGGGATGAACGAGCAGTACTTC. Amino acids: CASSTPGTGMNEQYF.

The chain has TRBV5-5 and TRBJ1-5, with TRBD1 identical over 7 bases. The CDR3 extends over 14 amino acids. Germline trimming cut 4 bases from V and 3 bases from J; bases unmatched to any gene: 4. Germline CDR1 reads SGHKS; CDR2 reads YYEKEE (reference sequence). The chain's CDR3 is CASSQGTVNQPQHF. The CDR3 DNA sequence: TGTGCCAGCAGCCAAGGGACAGTCAATCAGCCCCAGCATTTT.

The V and J genes are TRBV30 and TRBJ2-5; D is ambiguous. CDR3 length equals 13 residues. Germline-derived CDR1 and CDR2 are GTSNPN and SVGIG (reference sequence). The V end was cut by 1 base, the J end by 5 bases, with 11 bases between. For the CDR3, the DNA is TGTGCCTGGAGTGGCGTCGGGCCGGAGACCCAGTACTTC. It specifies CAWSGVGPETQYF.

The rearrangement uses TRBV7-2 and TRBJ2-2, with 7 bases matching TRBD2. CDR1 is SGHTA, CDR2 FQGNSA, per germline. This CDR3 is 15 amino acids long. V lost 4 bases to trimming and J lost 2 bases; unmatched junction nucleotides: 4. The CDR3 region is CASSSAGVNTGELFF. DNA of the CDR3: TGTGCCAGCAGCTCCGCGGGGGTAAACACCGGGGAGCTGTTTTTT.

This clone has a single count. The chain is built from TRBV28 and TRBJ1-4; no definite D call. The CDR3 is made up of 12 amino acids. Per the germline V gene, CDR1 is MDHEN and CDR2 is SYDVKM. V was clipped by 3 bases and J by 10 bases, with 9 bases between them. The DNA of the CDR3 is TGTGCCAGCAGTTTTACGGCGGGAAAACTGTTTTTT. It encodes CASSFTAGKLFF.

This chain links TRBV6-6 with TRBJ1-2, with a tentative D call TRBD1 (5 bases). The ends were cut back, 8 bases at V and 5 bases at J, with 15 bases in the middle. The length of the CDR3 is 13 residues. CDR1 and CDR2 from the germline V gene are MNHNY and SVGAGI (reference sequence). CDR3 protein: CASWGGSAYGYTF. The CDR3 DNA reads TGTGCCAGCTGGGGGGGGTCGGCATATGGCTACACCTTC.

This chain connects TRBV9 to TRBJ2-3; no reliable D call. Deletions cut 3 bases from V and 6 bases from J, with 11 bases between. Germline lookup yields CDR1 SGDLS and CDR2 YYNGEE. The CDR3 runs 13 residues. This chain's CDR3 is CASSESTLDTQYF. CDR3 DNA: TGTGCCAGCAGCGAATCCACCCTGGATACGCAGTATTTT.